The 19 T cell receptor beta chains in this list originate from one sample, sequenced in a study of blood T cell repertoires in COVID-19. Sequencing used immunoSEQ multiplex PCR; TCRdb keeps in-frame clones, though not all of them. The sample carries some 56,000 clones, approximately 81% recorded once. The specimen was peripheral blood. These receptors came from an elderly woman with acute or convalescent COVID-19.

The chain employs TRBV30 and TRBJ1-5; D is unresolved. This CDR3 comprises 15 residues. Germline V gene sequence: CDR1 GTSNPN, CDR2 SVGIG (reference sequence). V lost 2 bases to trimming and J lost 1 base, with 12 bases between them. The CDR3 loop is CAWSNGERSNQPQHF. CDR3 nucleotide sequence: TGTGCCTGGAGTAACGGGGAGAGGAGCAATCAGCCCCAGCATTTT.

The chain links TRBV7-8 to TRBJ2-2, with TRBD1 identical over 9 bases. Germline V gene sequence: CDR1 SGHVS, CDR2 FQNEAQ. This CDR3 spans 14 amino acids. V shed 4 bases and J 8 bases; nucleotides not matched to a gene: 5. DNA for the CDR3: TGTGCCAGCAGCTCGGGACAGGGACGAGGGGAGCTGTTTTTT. Its protein product is CASSSGQGRGELFF.

V usage is TRBV18 and J usage is TRBJ1-2, with D possibly matching TRBD1 (6 bases). This CDR3 contains 15 residues. Trimming stripped 9 bases from V and 0 bases from J, with 17 bases between. From germline, CDR1 is KGHSH and CDR2 LQKENI. The CDR3 loop reads CASRSTGQTNYGYTF. The CDR3 DNA reads as TGTGCCAGTCGATCCACAGGACAGACTAACTATGGCTACACCTTC.

This clone was observed a single time. The chain uses TRBV2 and TRBJ1-1; D possibly corresponds to TRBD1 (5 bases). Looked up from germline, CDR1 is SNHLY and CDR2 is FYNNEI. The CDR3 loop spans 14 amino acids. Trimming shortened V by 2 bases and J by 4 bases, and 11 bases separated the two germline ends. The CDR3 DNA follows: TGTGCCAGCAGTGAACAGGGCTTGGGCACTGAAGCTTTCTTT. Its protein is CASSEQGLGTEAFF.

This chain connects TRBV5-1 to TRBJ2-1, with 7 bases that match TRBD1. The ends lost 4 bases at V and 7 bases at J; junction bases unmatched: 11. The CDR3 runs to 15 residues. Germline loops: CDR1 SGHRS, CDR2 YFSETQ. The CDR3 DNA reads as TGCGCCAGCAGCGCCGAGACAGGGCGAAGAAATGAGCAGTTCTTC. As protein: CASSAETGRRNEQFF.

The chain joins TRBV24-1 to TRBJ2-3, with a tentative D call TRBD1 (6 bases). V was trimmed by 3 bases and J by 6 bases, leaving 18 bases between them. Germline values: CDR1 KGHDR, CDR2 SFDVKD. The length of the CDR3 is 16 residues. This chain's CDR3 is CATSDTVLQRGDTQYF. CDR3 bases: TGTGCCACCAGTGATACCGTACTACAAAGGGGGGATACGCAGTATTTT.

The chain recombines TRBV2 with TRBJ2-5; 9 bases agree with TRBD2. Germline CDR1 and CDR2: SNHLY and FYNNEI. This CDR3 is built from 15 residues. V lost 3 bases to trimming and J lost 2 bases; unmatched junction nucleotides: 4. CDR3 DNA sequence: TGTGCCAGCAGTGAGCGGGGGGGCTATCAAGAGACCCAGTACTTC. Translation: CASSERGGYQETQYF.

V is TRBV5-4 and J is TRBJ2-7; TRBD1 might be the D (6 bases). Germline CDR1 SGHNT, CDR2 YYREEE (reference sequence). The CDR3 extends over 13 amino acids. Trimming took off 5 bases at V and 5 bases at J, with 14 bases between the two ends. The CDR3 protein is CASSLHREDEQYF. The CDR3 DNA reads TGTGCCAGCAGTCTGCACAGGGAAGACGAGCAGTACTTC. Complete variable domain (other parts from reference TRBV5-4 and TRBJ2-7): ETGVTQSPTHLIKTRGQQVTLRCSSQSGHNTVSWYQQALGQGPQFIFQYYREEENGRGNFPPRFSGLQFPNYSSELNVNALELDDSALYLCASSLHREDEQYFGPGTRLTVT.

CDR3 amino acids: CASSLQDRVGEQYF. The CDR3 nucleotides are TGTGCCAGCAGCTTACAGGACAGGGTGGGAGAGCAGTACTTC. The V call is TRBV7-2, the J call TRBJ2-7; 8 bases match TRBD1. The CDR3 totals 14 residues. The germline V gene has CDR1 SGHTA and CDR2 FQGNSA. V lost 2 bases, J lost 7 bases, and 7 bases stayed unmatched.

The chain has TRBV3-1 (or the pseudogene TRBV3-2) and TRBJ1-4; D is perhaps TRBD1 (6 bases). Trimming shortened V by 2 bases and J by 8 bases, and 12 bases separated the two germline ends. The germline CDR1 and CDR2 sequences are LGHDT and YNNKEL (reference sequence). The CDR3 contains 14 residues. CDR3 amino acids: CASSQRDIGEKLFF. In DNA, the CDR3 is TGTGCCAGCAGCCAAAGGGACATAGGCGAAAAACTGTTTTTT.

This clone appeared a few times. The chain uses TRBV2 and TRBJ2-7, with D unclear. Germline values: CDR1 SNHLY, CDR2 FYNNEI. Deletions cut 7 bases from V and 3 bases from J, with 13 bases between. The CDR3 spans 13 residues. CDR3 coding DNA: TGTGCCAGCACTCTGGGCCCCGGCTACGAGCAGTACTTC. Encoded protein: CASTLGPGYEQYF.

This chain joins TRBV5-5 and TRBJ1-5; D call uncertain. The V and J ends lost 1 base and 1 base respectively, with 18 bases between them. The length of the CDR3 is 18 residues. CDR1 is SGHKS and CDR2 is YYEKEE in the germline V gene (reference sequence). CDR3 region: CASSLYGGSENSNQPQHF. As DNA, the CDR3 is TGTGCCAGCAGCTTGTATGGCGGATCGGAAAACAGCAATCAGCCCCAGCATTTT.

V is TRBV4-1 and J is TRBJ1-1; D is possibly TRBD1 (5 bases). From germline, CDR1 is MGHRA and CDR2 YSYEKL. The CDR3 runs to 14 residues. The V end lost 0 bases, the J end lost 5 bases, and 10 bases lay between the germline ends. The CDR3 coding sequence is TGCGCCAGCAGCCAAGATGGGGGGTTTACTGAAGCTTTCTTT. It encodes CASSQDGGFTEAFF.

Here the CDR3 DNA reads TGCGCCAGCAGGATGGGGGACAGAAACACTGAAGCTTTCTTT. Protein: CASRMGDRNTEAFF. V is TRBV5-1 and J is TRBJ1-1, with 7 bases matching TRBD1. V lost 5 bases and J lost 2; bases outside the gene matches: 6. The CDR3 covers 14 residues. The germline CDR1 and CDR2 sequences are SGHRS and YFSETQ. Based on the CDR3 plus reference TRBV5-1 and TRBJ1-1, the full variable domain is KAGVTQTPRYLIKTRGQQVTLSCSPISGHRSVSWYQQTPGQGLQFLFEYFSETQRNKGNFPGRFSGRQFSNSRSEMNVSTLELGDSALYLCASRMGDRNTEAFFGQGTRLTVV.

The chain couples TRBV9 to TRBJ2-7; D possibly corresponds to TRBD2 (6 bases). The V end was cut by 0 bases, the J end by 9 bases, with 19 bases between. The CDR3 is made up of 15 amino acids. Per germline, CDR1 SGDLS and CDR2 YYNGEE. The CDR3 reads CASSVDGRGYGGQYF. CDR3 nucleotides: TGTGCCAGCAGCGTAGACGGACGGGGCTACGGGGGGCAGTACTTC.

The gene calls are TRBV10-1 and TRBJ1-1, with D possibly matching TRBD1 (5 bases). The CDR3 runs 13 residues. Germline CDR1 reads WNHNN; CDR2 reads SYGVQD (reference sequence). Trimming removed 7 bases from V and 1 base from J, with 10 bases in between. In DNA, the CDR3 is TGCGCCAGCACAAGGGGCGCGAACACTGAAGCTTTCTTT. This sequence encodes CASTRGANTEAFF.

This chain uses TRBV3-1 (or the pseudogene TRBV3-2) with TRBJ1-4; a possible D gene is TRBD1 (5 bases). CDR1 LGHDT and CDR2 YNNKEL come from the germline V gene (reference sequence). This CDR3 is 16 amino acids long. V lost 3 bases and J 7 bases, leaving 18 bases between the germline ends. CDR3: CASSHGVGGYGEKLFF. CDR3 nucleotides: TGTGCCAGCAGCCACGGGGTCGGGGGGTACGGTGAAAAACTGTTTTTT.

The chain is built from TRBV6-5 and TRBJ1-2; D is unclear. The CDR3 is 13 amino acids. V was shortened by 8 bases and J by 4 bases, with 14 bases between the two germline ends. The germline V gene encodes CDR1 MNHEY and CDR2 SVGAGI. This chain's CDR3 is CASGSPFGYGYTF. The CDR3 coding sequence is TGTGCCAGCGGCTCCCCTTTTGGCTATGGCTACACCTTC.

This chain uses TRBV5-1 with TRBJ2-1; 8 nucleotides agree with TRBD1. The CDR3 has 15 residues. The V segment lost 0 bases and the J segment 7 bases; nucleotides outside the gene matches: 6. Germline-derived CDR1 and CDR2 are SGHRS and YFSETQ. CDR3 DNA sequence: TGCGCCAGCAGCTTGGAGATACGGACAGGGAATGAGCAGTTCTTC. This translates into CASSLEIRTGNEQFF.